This T cell receptor beta chain derives from a study of T cells in localized non-small cell lung cancer. Study-wide results and limits: Adjacent uninvolved lung tissue had the highest T cell clonality, exceeding tumor. Adjacent lung tissue had a median roughly 62 of the top 100 clones found in the tumor. An association was observed between higher blood T cell density and longer overall survival.

The adjacent lung that was sampled lay at least 2 cm from the tumor margin and showed no atypia. The assay was immunoSEQ multiplex PCR, and TCRdb's table has in-frame clones only and misses some. Here the sample spans about 1,500 clones, 24% being singletons. The CDR3 totals 16 residues. The germline V gene has CDR1 SGHNT and CDR2 YENEEA. The germline V and J ends were trimmed by 3 bases and 8 bases, with 17 bases remaining between them. In its sample, this clone ranks as large. Its antigen remains unidentified. This TCR was sampled from an older male donor with stage II squamous cell lung carcinoma. This sequence joins TRBV11-3 and TRBJ1-6; D is unclear. The sample here was normal lung tissue next to the tumor, taken before any cancer treatment. CDR3 in DNA: TGTGCCAGCAGCTTGGATGGAGGAGCAGGCGATTCACCCCTCCACTTT. This gives the protein CASSLDGGAGDSPLHF.